This T cell receptor beta chain was captured by sequencing in a study of response to subunit inactivated influenza vaccine. In its sample, this clonotype was seen a few times. V was cut by 7 bases and J by 6 bases, with 15 bases left in between. This CDR3 spans 14 amino acids. Germline CDR1 is SNHLY and CDR2 is FYNNEI. TCRdb recomputed calls from the RT-PCR reads with MiXCR, one row per CDR3 protein. The data show 450,000 to 500,000 distinct CDR3 sequences, roughly 9.7% seen once. The sample here was PBMCs from blood, taken roughly 47 days after vaccination. This chain links TRBV2 with TRBJ2-2; D is possibly TRBD2 (5 bases). The TCR was taken from a man aged 50-59 years who received an inactivated influenza vaccine. CDR3 sequence reads: CASKFEVRAGELFF. CDR3 nucleotide sequence: TGTGCCAGCAAATTCGAGGTGCGGGCCGGGGAGCTGTTTTTT.